These 18 T cell receptor beta chains originate from one sample sequenced in a study of T cells after yellow fever vaccination. TCRdb ran MiXCR on the 5' RACE reads and lists one entry per CDR3 protein. The sample shows 500,000 to 700,000 distinct CDR3 sequences, about 19% of them seen only once. Here the sequenced sample was PBMCs, taken 15 days after the yellow fever booster vaccination. All receptors come from a man aged 30 to 45 who received the YFV17D yellow fever vaccine.

J is TRBJ2-2 and V is TRBV4-3; 10 bases are shared with TRBD2. The CDR3 is made up of 16 amino acids. V was clipped by 1 base and J by 6 bases; unmatched bases: 5. Germline lookup yields CDR1 LGHNA and CDR2 YSLEER. The CDR3 nucleotides read TGCGCCAGCAGCCAAGGCCGGCTAGCGGGAGCCGGGGAGCTGTTTTTT. Its protein product is CASSQGRLAGAGELFF.

The CDR3 here is CASGAVQETQYF. The CDR3 DNA reads TGTGCCAGCGGCGCGGTACAAGAGACCCAGTACTTC. The rearrangement links TRBV25-1 to TRBJ2-5; no definite D call. With 8 bases removed from V and 2 bases from J, the gap between germline ends came to 9 bases. CDR1 MGHDK and CDR2 SYGVNS come from the germline V gene. This CDR3 comprises 12 residues.

This clonotype was observed a handful of times. The chain uses TRBV6-6 and TRBJ2-7, with D possibly matching TRBD1 (6 bases). V was trimmed by 6 bases and J by 5 bases, leaving 14 bases between them. CDR3 length equals 13 residues. Looked up from germline, CDR1 is MNHNY and CDR2 is SVGAGI (reference sequence). The CDR3 spells CASSSQGGDEQYF. The CDR3 DNA reads TGTGCCAGCAGCTCACAGGGCGGCGACGAGCAGTACTTC.

The chain carries TRBV5-1 and TRBJ2-7; 9 positions agree with TRBD2. The germline V gene encodes CDR1 SGHRS and CDR2 YFSETQ. This CDR3 has 15 residues. The J segment lost 4 bases and the V segment lost 1 base, leaving 6 bases of the junction unmatched. The CDR3 loop is CASSLLVAGEYEQYF. Written as DNA, the CDR3 is TGCGCCAGCAGCTTGTTGGTAGCGGGAGAGTACGAGCAGTACTTC.

This clonotype has just a few counts. The chain has TRBV6-1 and TRBJ2-3, with D perhaps TRBD1 or TRBD2 (5 bases each). Trimming took off 9 bases at V and 4 bases at J, with 20 bases between the two ends. The CDR3 length is 15 residues. In germline, CDR1 is MNHNS, CDR2 SASEGT. The CDR3 is CASWTQPLGADTQYF. The CDR3 nucleotides are TGTGCCAGTTGGACACAACCATTGGGGGCAGATACGCAGTATTTT.

The rearrangement joins TRBV20-1 to TRBJ2-7; 11 nucleotides agree with TRBD2. Germline values: CDR1 DFQATT, CDR2 SNEGSKA (reference sequence). The CDR3 is 17 residues long. J was trimmed by 4 bases and V by 0 bases; bases with no gene match: 11. In DNA, the CDR3 is TGCAGTGCTAGAGACGTCGTAGCGGGAGGGCCGGATTACGAGCAGTACTTC. Encoded protein: CSARDVVAGGPDYEQYF.

The chain joins TRBV12-3 or TRBV12-4 to TRBJ2-3; TRBD2 aligns across 7 bases. This CDR3 has 14 amino acids. The J segment lost 2 bases and the V segment lost 6 bases, leaving 5 bases of the junction unmatched. The CDR3 sequence is CASRKGTTTDTQYF. In DNA, the CDR3 is TGTGCCAGCAGAAAAGGGACTACCACAGATACGCAGTATTTT.

A few counts support this clonotype. The V call is TRBV12-3 or TRBV12-4, the J call TRBJ1-5; 8 positions match TRBD1. After removal of 5 bases from V and 7 bases from J, the junction contained 7 bases not matched to a gene. This CDR3 has 14 residues. The CDR3 protein is CASSPQGAGQPQHF. CDR3 sequence (DNA): TGTGCCAGCAGTCCCCAGGGGGCAGGACAGCCCCAGCATTTT.

This clonotype was observed a handful of times. The chain uses TRBV5-1 and TRBJ2-3, with TRBD2 matching 10 bases. Germline CDR1 reads SGHRS; CDR2 reads YFSETQ. This CDR3 comprises 15 residues. Trimming removed 4 bases from V and 3 bases from J; junction bases left unmatched: 5. The CDR3 region has the DNA TGCGCCAGCAGCGCTAGCGGGAGATTTACAGATACGCAGTATTTT. It specifies CASSASGRFTDTQYF.

This rearrangement joins TRBV10-3 to TRBJ1-2; D remains unclear. V gave up 0 bases and J gave up 4 bases, with 9 bases separating them. The CDR3 consists of 14 residues. Germline CDR1 and CDR2: ENHRY and SYGVKD. In DNA, the CDR3 is TGTGCCATCAGTGAGTCGAAAGGGATCTATGGCTACACCTTC. Protein sequence: CAISESKGIYGYTF.

This clonotype came up many times. The chain carries TRBV9 and TRBJ2-3; 7 nucleotides agree with TRBD2. From germline, CDR1 is SGDLS and CDR2 YYNGEE. The V segment lost 0 bases and the J segment 5 bases; nucleotides outside the gene matches: 18. The CDR3 contains 19 residues. This CDR3 is CASSVGNSAGVTLQDTQYF. CDR3 DNA: TGTGCCAGCAGCGTAGGCAATTCGGCGGGAGTCACCCTACAAGATACGCAGTATTTT.

This clonotype turned up a few times. The V call is TRBV7-6, the J call TRBJ2-3, with 11 bases that match TRBD2. Looked up from germline, CDR1 is SGHVS and CDR2 is FNYEAQ. This CDR3 comprises 16 residues. V was pared by 5 bases and J by 5 bases, with 9 bases of the junction left unmatched. Here the CDR3 DNA reads TGTGCCAGCAGCCTACTAGCGGGAGAGGGGGGAGATACGCAGTATTTT. Its translation is CASSLLAGEGGDTQYF.

V is TRBV7-2 and J is TRBJ2-2; D possibly corresponds to TRBD2 (6 bases). CDR3 length: 15 residues. The germline CDR1 and CDR2 sequences are SGHTA and FQGNSA. Between the trimmed V and J ends, which lost 5 bases and 0 bases, there was a span of 10 bases. As DNA, the CDR3 is TGTGCCAGCAGCGGTAGCGGTACGAACACCGGGGAGCTGTTTTTT. Its protein is CASSGSGTNTGELFF.

This chain uses TRBV12-3 or TRBV12-4 with TRBJ1-2, with D unclear. V gave up 4 bases and J gave up 0 bases, with 6 bases separating them. CDR3 length: 13 amino acids. CDR3 sequence: CASSSSPNYGYTF. Here the CDR3 DNA reads TGTGCCAGCAGTTCGTCGCCTAACTATGGCTACACCTTC.

This clonotype showed up just a few times. The chain employs TRBV5-1 and TRBJ1-4; TRBD1 agrees at 11 bases. V was pared by 5 bases and J by 7 bases, with 7 bases of the junction left unmatched. From germline, CDR1 is SGHRS and CDR2 YFSETQ. The CDR3 is made up of 15 amino acids. The CDR3 bases are TGCGCCAGCAGTTCTGGACAGGGGGCAGTTGAAAAACTGTTTTTT. It encodes CASSSGQGAVEKLFF.

In nucleotides, the CDR3 is TGTGCCTGGACGATACTAGCGGGATTCGATACGCAGTATTTT. Residues: CAWTILAGFDTQYF. The chain employs TRBV30 and TRBJ2-3, with TRBD2 identical over 10 bases. Germline V CDR1 and CDR2: GTSNPN, SVGIG (reference sequence). Trimming at V came to 4 bases and at J to 6 bases, leaving 7 bases not matched to a gene. CDR3 length: 14 amino acids.

This clonotype was seen a handful of times. The chain joins TRBV6-1 to TRBJ2-5; the match to TRBD2 covers 9 bases. Losses at the gene ends were 6 bases for V and 2 bases for J; bases not matched to a gene: 7. This CDR3 region has 15 residues. Germline CDR1 and CDR2: MNHNS and SASEGT. CDR3 amino acids: CASRTGTSPQETQYF. As DNA, the CDR3 is TGTGCCAGCAGAACCGGGACTAGCCCTCAAGAGACCCAGTACTTC.

The rearrangement uses TRBV5-1 and TRBJ2-3; D is ambiguous. Trimming left V 1 base short and J 4 bases short, with 7 bases between. This CDR3 has 13 amino acids. Germline-derived CDR1 and CDR2 are SGHRS and YFSETQ. CDR3 coding DNA: TGCGCCAGCAGCTTGCTATTCGCAGATACGCAGTATTTT. It is translated as CASSLLFADTQYF.